This T cell receptor beta chain was obtained from a study of CD8+CD57+ T cells in acquired aplastic anemia. Study results and limitations: The CD8+ Simpson's diversity of patients and controls was not significantly different.

For CDR3 and TCR beta VDJ profiling, genomic DNA was the template used. From the reads, TCRdb called clonotypes with MiXCR, one entry per CDR3 protein. The data hold just over 150,000 distinct CDR3 sequences, with 40% to 50% observed a single time. Only patients with CD8+CD57+ cell expansion on flow cytometry were chosen for sequencing. None of the patients had been given any therapy when their blood was sampled. This clonotype appeared many times. Its antigen is unidentified. The germline V and J ends were trimmed by 3 bases and 7 bases, with 10 bases remaining between them. Germline CDR1 and CDR2: KGHSY and FQNENV. The CDR3 is 12 residues long.

This chain uses TRBV16 with TRBJ2-7; D might be TRBD1 (5 bases). Input material: sorted CD4+, CD8+, or CD8+CD57+ T cells (not recorded which) from PBMCs. The origin of this receptor is a human donor with aplastic anemia. This CDR3 is CASSQGPGEQYF. Here the CDR3 DNA reads TGTGCCAGCAGCCAGGGGCCAGGAGAGCAGTACTTC.